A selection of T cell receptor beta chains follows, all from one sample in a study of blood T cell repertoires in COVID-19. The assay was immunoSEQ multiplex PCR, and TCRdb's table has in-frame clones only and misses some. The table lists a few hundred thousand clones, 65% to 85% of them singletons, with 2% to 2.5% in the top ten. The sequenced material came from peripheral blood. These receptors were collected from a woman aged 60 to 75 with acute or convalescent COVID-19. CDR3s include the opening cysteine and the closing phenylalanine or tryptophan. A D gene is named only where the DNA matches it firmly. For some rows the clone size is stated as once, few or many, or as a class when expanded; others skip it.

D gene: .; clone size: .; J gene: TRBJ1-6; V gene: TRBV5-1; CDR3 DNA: TGCGCCAGCAGCCTTAGACCGGGGGAATATAATTCACCCCTCCACTTT; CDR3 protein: CASSLRPGEYNSPLHF
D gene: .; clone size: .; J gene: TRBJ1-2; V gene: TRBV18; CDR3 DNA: TGTGCCAGCTCACCGCCCTCGACCGGAGCTAACTATGGCTACACCTTC; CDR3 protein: CASSPPSTGANYGYTF
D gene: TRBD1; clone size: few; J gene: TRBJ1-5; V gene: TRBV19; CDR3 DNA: TGTGCCAGTAGTAGAGGGGGACAGTGGGTGGCCAGCAATCAGCCCCAGCATTTT; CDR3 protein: CASSRGGQWVASNQPQHF
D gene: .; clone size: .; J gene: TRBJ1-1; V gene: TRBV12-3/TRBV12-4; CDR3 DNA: TGTGCCAGCAGGAGACAGTTTAACACTGAAGCTTTCTTT; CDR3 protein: CASRRQFNTEAFF
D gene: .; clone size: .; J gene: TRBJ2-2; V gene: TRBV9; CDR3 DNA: TGTGCCAGCAGCGTAGCTATGGGCGCCGGGGAGCTGTTTTTT; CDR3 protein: CASSVAMGAGELFF
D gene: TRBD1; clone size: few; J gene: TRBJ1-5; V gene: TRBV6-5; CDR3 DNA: TGTGCCAGCAGGAGACAGGGGTTGGGTCAGCCCCAGCATTTT; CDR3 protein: CASRRQGLGQPQHF
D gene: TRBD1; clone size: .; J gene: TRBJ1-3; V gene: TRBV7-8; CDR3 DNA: TGTGCCAGCAGCCCAGGGGGGCTCTCTGGAAACACCATATATTTT; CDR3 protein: CASSPGGLSGNTIYF
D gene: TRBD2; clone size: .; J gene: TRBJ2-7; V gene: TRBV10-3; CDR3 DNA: TGTGCCATCAGTGAGTCAGCGGGGAACTACGAGCAGTACTTC; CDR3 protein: CAISESAGNYEQYF
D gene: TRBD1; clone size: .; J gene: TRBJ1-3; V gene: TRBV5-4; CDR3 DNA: TGTGCCAGCAGCAGTTACGACAGGGGAACTGGAAACACCATATATTTT; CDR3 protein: CASSSYDRGTGNTIYF
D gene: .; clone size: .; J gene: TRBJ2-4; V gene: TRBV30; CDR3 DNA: TGTGCCTGGAGTGTACAGGGAGCCAAAAACATTCAGTACTTC; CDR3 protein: CAWSVQGAKNIQYF
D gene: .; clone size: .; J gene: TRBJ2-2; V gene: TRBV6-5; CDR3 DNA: TGTGCCAGCAGTCCCCATAACACCGGGGAGCTGTTTTTT; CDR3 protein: CASSPHNTGELFF
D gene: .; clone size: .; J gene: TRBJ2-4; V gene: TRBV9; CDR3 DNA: TGTGCCAGCAGCGTAGGGCCTGGCAAAAACATTCAGTACTTC; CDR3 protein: CASSVGPGKNIQYF
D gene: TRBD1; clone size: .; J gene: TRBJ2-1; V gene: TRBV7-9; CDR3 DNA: TGTGCCAGCAGCCCCCGTGGGACAGTGCACAATGAGCAGTTCTTC; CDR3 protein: CASSPRGTVHNEQFF
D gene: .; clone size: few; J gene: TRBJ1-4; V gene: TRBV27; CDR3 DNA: TGTGCCAGCGGCCTTGCGGGAGCAACTAATGAAAAACTGTTTTTT; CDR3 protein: CASGLAGATNEKLFF
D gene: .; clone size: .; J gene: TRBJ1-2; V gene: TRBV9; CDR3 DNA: TGTGCCAGCAGCGTAGGCCCCGGGACACTCTTAGGGCCCAACTATGGCTACACCTTC; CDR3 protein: CASSVGPGTLLGPNYGYTF
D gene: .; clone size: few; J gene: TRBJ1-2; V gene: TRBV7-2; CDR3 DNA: TGTGCCAGCAGCTTAGTGGCAGGCTCTGGCTACACCTTC; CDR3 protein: CASSLVAGSGYTF
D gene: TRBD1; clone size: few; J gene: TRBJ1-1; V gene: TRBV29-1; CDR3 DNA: TGCAGCGTTCAGGGGGGACAGAACACTGAAGCTTTCTTT; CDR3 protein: CSVQGGQNTEAFF
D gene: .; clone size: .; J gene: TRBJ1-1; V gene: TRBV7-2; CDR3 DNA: TGTGCCAGCAGCTTAATTGGTTGGCAAGATGAAGCTTTCTTT; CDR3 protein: CASSLIGWQDEAFF
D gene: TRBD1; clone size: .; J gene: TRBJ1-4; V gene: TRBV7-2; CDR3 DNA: TGTGCCAGCAGCTTAGGGGGACAGGGCATTGAAAAACTGTTTTTT; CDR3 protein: CASSLGGQGIEKLFF
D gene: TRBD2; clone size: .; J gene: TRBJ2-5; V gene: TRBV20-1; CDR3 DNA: TGCAGTGCTAGTGGCGGGGGAACTAAAGAGACCCAGTACTTC; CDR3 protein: CSASGGGTKETQYF
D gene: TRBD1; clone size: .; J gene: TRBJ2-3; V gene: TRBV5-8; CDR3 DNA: TGTGCCAGCAGCACGACAGGGTGGGGCACAGATACGCAGTATTTT; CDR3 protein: CASSTTGWGTDTQYF
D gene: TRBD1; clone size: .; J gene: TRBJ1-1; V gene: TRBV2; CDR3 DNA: TGTGCCAGCAGTGAGAGGCAGGGGGCGGTTGAAGCTTTCTTT; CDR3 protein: CASSERQGAVEAFF
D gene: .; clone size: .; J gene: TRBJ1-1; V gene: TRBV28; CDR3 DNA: TGTGCCAGCAGTTTAATGGCAGGGTTTGAAGCTTTCTTT; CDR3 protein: CASSLMAGFEAFF
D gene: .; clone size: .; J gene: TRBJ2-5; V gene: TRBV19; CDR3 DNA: TGTGCCAGTAGTATTTCGTACCAAGAGACCCAGTACTTC; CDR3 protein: CASSISYQETQYF
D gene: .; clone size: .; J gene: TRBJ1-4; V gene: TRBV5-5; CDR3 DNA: TGTGCCAGCAGCTTGGGAAACGCGAATAATGAAAAACTGTTTTTT; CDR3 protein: CASSLGNANNEKLFF
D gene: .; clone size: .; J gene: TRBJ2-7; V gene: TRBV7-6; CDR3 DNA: TGTGCCAGCAGCTTAGTGGTGCTGGGCAGGGTGGGTTACGAGCAGTACTTC; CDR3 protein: CASSLVVLGRVGYEQYF
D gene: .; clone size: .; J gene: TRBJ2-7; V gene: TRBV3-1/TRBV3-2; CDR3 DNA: TGTGCCAGCAGCCAAGGGCCCAATGTCTACGAGCAGTACTTC; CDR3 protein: CASSQGPNVYEQYF
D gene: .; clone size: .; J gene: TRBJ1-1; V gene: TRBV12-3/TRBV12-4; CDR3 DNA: TGTGCCAGCAGTTTAGCCAAGAACACTGAAGCTTTCTTT; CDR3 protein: CASSLAKNTEAFF
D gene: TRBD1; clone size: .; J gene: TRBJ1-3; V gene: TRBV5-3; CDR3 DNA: TGTGCCAGAAGCTCCCACCGAGACAGGGGCGGAAACACCATATATTTT; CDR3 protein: CARSSHRDRGGNTIYF
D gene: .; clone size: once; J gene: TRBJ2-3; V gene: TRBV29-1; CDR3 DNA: TGCACGGGCAGGGGGGTAGATACGCAGTATTTT; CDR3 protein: CTGRGVDTQYF
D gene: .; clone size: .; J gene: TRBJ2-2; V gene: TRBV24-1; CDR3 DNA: TGTGCCACCTCCAGTGCCCGGAGAAACACCGGGGAGCTGTTTTTT; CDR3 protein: CATSSARRNTGELFF